Sequencing of this TCR beta chain was carried out in a study of CXCR3-negative and CXCR3-positive naive CD8 T cells. General observations from the study: Both naive subsets showed comparably high diversity, and memory CD8+ cells showed much lower diversity. The study found that naive CXCR3-negative and CXCR3-positive cells shared TRBV-TRBJ usage, while memory cells differed.

Phenotypically, naive CD8+ T cells corresponded to CD45RO-CCR7+CD27+CD95-. Regarding this clonotype: The antigen is unknown.

From germline, CDR1 is SGHTA and CDR2 FQGNSA. There are 13 residues in the CDR3. The authors made the TRB cDNA libraries by 5' RACE using UMI labels. TCRdb re-called the 5' RACE reads and shows each CDR3 protein once, DNA omitted. The table for this sample gives just over 40,000 distinct CDR3 sequences. The sequenced material came from naive CXCR3- CD8+ T cells from blood. Stated subset: CD45RO-CCR7+CD27+CD95- naive CD8+ T cells lacking CXCR3 (TNR3-). This clonotype originated in a human donor in good health. Some clones in this sample may be carry-over from other donors' samples. This rearrangement joins TRBV7-2 to TRBJ2-1; no DNA is available, so the TRBD1 call from TCRdb remains unchecked. CDR3 amino acids: CASRTGGYNEQFF.